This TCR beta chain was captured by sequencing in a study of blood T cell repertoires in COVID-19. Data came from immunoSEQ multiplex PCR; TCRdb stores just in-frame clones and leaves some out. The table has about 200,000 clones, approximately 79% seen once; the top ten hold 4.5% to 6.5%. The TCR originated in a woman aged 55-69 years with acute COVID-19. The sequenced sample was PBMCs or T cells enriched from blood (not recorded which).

CDR3 nucleotides: TGTGCCAGCACCCCGAGGGGGCTTTTGAACGAGCAGTACTTC. Translating gives CASTPRGLLNEQYF. V and J are TRBV27 and TRBJ2-7; TRBD1 agrees at 7 bases. Germline CDR1 is MNHEY and CDR2 is SMNVEV (reference sequence). The CDR3 length is 14 residues. V lost 7 bases to trimming and J lost 5 bases; unmatched junction nucleotides: 11.